Detailed here is one T cell receptor (beta chain). Using its own MiXCR run on the 5' RACE reads, TCRdb lists one record per CDR3 protein. The data contain 1,800,000 or so distinct CDR3 sequences, around 29% of them singletons. This sample was included in a study of identical twins. This CDR3 has 16 amino acids. Looked up from germline, CDR1 is ENHRY and CDR2 is SYGVKD. Sequenced sample: cord blood. The sequence was obtained from a newborn girl in good health. V and J are TRBV10-3 and TRBJ2-1, with 7 bases identical to TRBD2. With the DNA end fitting TRBJ2-7 better, the J assignment may be wrong. CDR3 sequence reads: CAISDWGGDSYNEQYF. CDR3 DNA sequence: TGTGCCATCAGTGATTGGGGGGGAGACTCCTACAATGAGCAGTACTTC.